These 26 T cell receptor beta chains were sequenced from one sample in a study of memory CD4+ T cells and cytomegalovirus serostatus. The sort gate was single viable CD3+CD4+CD8-CD45RO+ cells for memory CD4+ T cells. The method was immunoSEQ multiplex PCR; TCRdb's version includes in-frame clones alone and lacks a portion of them. The table lists about 47,000 clones, around 74% of them singletons. The sample taken for sequencing was memory CD4+ T cells from blood. The origin of the receptors is an adult in good health and CMV-seropositive.

As concerns this clone: No conserved phenylalanine or tryptophan is present at the end of the CDR3, so a read error is the likely explanation. It is unclear where the CDR3 begins or ends on the DNA, so no DNA is shown, and the CDR3 is as TCRdb lists it. This CDR3 reads CASSLIGQGLL. This chain links TRBV7-4 with TRBJ2-7; the D call TRBD1 from the table was never checked on the DNA. Germline assignment: CDR1 SGHVT and CDR2 SQSDAQ. A total of 11 residues make up the CDR3, ends included.

The chain carries TRBV7-2 and TRBJ2-1; possibly TRBD1 for D (6 bases). The germline V gene encodes CDR1 SGHTA and CDR2 FQGNSA. Trimming removed 5 bases from V and 8 bases from J, with 16 bases in between. This CDR3 spans 14 amino acids. CDR3 in DNA: TGTGCCAGCAGCCGCCAGGGGAGTGAGGATGAGCAGTTCTTC. This translates into CASSRQGSEDEQFF.

The V and J genes are TRBV18 and TRBJ2-6; D is perhaps TRBD1 or TRBD2 (5 bases each). The germline V and J ends were trimmed by 1 base and 4 bases, with 17 bases remaining between them. In germline, CDR1 is KGHSH, CDR2 LQKENI. This CDR3 spans 18 amino acids. The CDR3 is CASSPRTGIGAGANVLTF. In DNA, the CDR3 is TGTGCCAGCTCACCACGCACGGGGATCGGGGCCGGGGCCAACGTCCTGACTTTC.

This clone occurred a few times. The chain is built from TRBV7-8 and TRBJ2-7; D is uncertain. The germline V and J ends were trimmed by 10 bases and 0 bases, with 10 bases remaining between them. This CDR3 spans 12 amino acids. Germline V CDR1 and CDR2: SGHVS, FQNEAQ. CDR3 protein: CATSPLSYEQYF. CDR3 bases: TGTGCCACCTCTCCCCTCTCCTACGAGCAGTACTTC.

V usage is TRBV10-2 and J usage is TRBJ2-5; D remains ambiguous. CDR1 and CDR2 from the germline V gene are WSHSY and SAAADI. V shed 0 bases and J shed 1 base, with 6 bases lying between them. The CDR3 runs 14 residues. CDR3 sequence: CASSESNSQETQYF. The CDR3 nucleotides read TGCGCCAGCAGTGAGTCGAACAGCCAAGAGACCCAGTACTTC.

The chain combines TRBV6-5 with TRBJ1-6; D unresolved. Germline V gene lookup returns CDR1 MNHEY and CDR2 SVGAGI. Trimming took off 7 bases at V and 5 bases at J, with 6 bases between the two ends. CDR3 size: 12 residues. CDR3 sequence (DNA): TGTGCCAGCAAACAGAATAATTCACCCCTCCACTTT. Translation gives CASKQNNSPLHF.

The chain is built from TRBV2 and TRBJ1-5, with 7 bases lining up with TRBD1. This CDR3 spans 15 amino acids. The germline CDR1 and CDR2 sequences are SNHLY and FYNNEI. V lost 3 bases, J lost 6 bases, and 8 bases stayed unmatched. The CDR3 DNA reads as TGTGCCAGCAGTGAGCGAGGGGGCGGGCGTCAGCCCCAGCATTTT. Encoded protein: CASSERGGGRQPQHF.

The CDR3 region has the DNA TGTGCCAGCAGGCGGGGCGAGCAGTACTTC. This sequence encodes CASRRGEQYF. V gene TRBV2 combines with J gene TRBJ2-7; D perhaps matches TRBD2 (6 bases). Germline values: CDR1 SNHLY, CDR2 FYNNEI. V lost 6 bases and J 6 bases, leaving 6 bases between the germline ends. This CDR3 contains 10 residues. The full variable domain, completed using reference TRBV2 and TRBJ2-7, is EPEVTQTPSHQVTQMGQEVILRCVPISNHLYFYWYRQILGQKVEFLVSFYNNEISEKSEIFDDQFSVERPDGSNFTLKIRSTKLEDSAMYFCASRRGEQYFGPGTRLTVT.

This clone was counted a single time. V usage is TRBV7-2 and J usage is TRBJ2-7; D perhaps matches TRBD1 (6 bases). The V gene lost 6 bases and the J gene lost 6 bases, with 15 bases spanning the gap. The germline CDR1 and CDR2 sequences are SGHTA and FQGNSA. This CDR3 is 13 amino acids long. CDR3 coding DNA: TGTGCCAGCAGGAGAGGGGGAAATGGCGAGCAGTACTTC. Translation: CASRRGGNGEQYF.

The gene calls are TRBV19 and TRBJ1-2; TRBD1 is a possible D gene (5 bases). V shed 4 bases and J shed 2 bases, with 11 bases lying between them. The CDR3 has 14 residues. Germline V gene lookup returns CDR1 LNHDA and CDR2 SQIVND (reference sequence). CDR3 sequence: CASSTWTHNYGYTF. The DNA for the CDR3 is TGTGCCAGTAGTACCTGGACACACAACTATGGCTACACCTTC.

The CDR3: CASSAGSSYNEQFF. In nucleotides, the CDR3 is TGTGCCAGCAGTGCAGGGTCCTCATACAATGAGCAGTTCTTC. This sequence joins TRBV11-3 and TRBJ2-1; tentative D call: TRBD1 (5 bases). The germline V and J ends were trimmed by 6 bases and 4 bases, with 13 bases remaining between them. The germline gives CDR1 SGHNT, CDR2 YENEEA. The CDR3 has 14 residues.

The chain carries TRBV7-2 and TRBJ2-7; no reliable D call. The CDR3 totals 13 residues. V was clipped by 1 base and J by 2 bases, with 6 bases between them. Germline V lookup: CDR1 SGHTA, CDR2 FQGNSA. The CDR3 coding sequence is TGTGCCAGCAGCTTAGTCTCGGCCTACGAGCAGTACTTC. Encoded protein: CASSLVSAYEQYF.

The chain combines TRBV7-2 with TRBJ2-7, with 8 positions matching TRBD1. Germline assignment: CDR1 SGHTA and CDR2 FQGNSA. V was pared by 5 bases and J by 6 bases, with 9 bases of the junction left unmatched. This CDR3 has 14 residues. CDR3 DNA sequence: TGTGCCAGCAGCGCGGCGGGACAGGTAACCGAGCAGTACTTC. Translation gives CASSAAGQVTEQYF.

This sequence joins TRBV11-1 and TRBJ2-1; tentatively, D is TRBD2 (6 bases). CDR3 length equals 15 residues. Per the germline V gene, CDR1 is SGHAT and CDR2 is FQDESV (reference sequence). Deletions cut 7 bases from V and 3 bases from J, with 16 bases between. The CDR3 nucleotides are TGTGCCAGCACCCCCGCGGGGCCATACTACAATGAGCAGTTCTTC. Amino acid sequence: CASTPAGPYYNEQFF.

The chain combines TRBV2 with TRBJ1-2, with 9 bases fitting TRBD1. The V gene end was trimmed by 9 bases and the J gene end by 5 bases; junction bases not matched to a gene: 7. This CDR3 has 13 amino acids. The germline V gene has CDR1 SNHLY and CDR2 FYNNEI. CDR3 loop: CARSPGQGYGYTF. The CDR3 DNA sequence: TGTGCCAGATCTCCGGGACAGGGTTATGGCTACACCTTC.

The V and J genes are TRBV11-3 and TRBJ2-2; D not certain. V lost 5 bases and J lost 10, with 14 bases in between. Germline lookup yields CDR1 SGHNT and CDR2 YENEEA. The CDR3 sequence is 13 residues long. The CDR3 DNA reads as TGTGCCAGCAGCAGTTCGGGTTCAGTGGAGCTGTTTTTT. The encoded protein is CASSSSGSVELFF.

The J gene is TRBJ2-1, the V gene TRBV19; 11 nucleotides agree with TRBD2. Germline V gene lookup returns CDR1 LNHDA and CDR2 SQIVND (reference sequence). The CDR3 totals 17 residues. J lost 10 bases, V lost 6 bases, and 17 bases had no gene match. The CDR3, as DNA: TGTGCCAGTAGCGCGGGGCCGACTAGCGGGGATCCTGAGGAGCAGTTCTTC. This translates into CASSAGPTSGDPEEQFF. The whole variable domain, filled in from reference TRBV19 and TRBJ2-1, reads DGGITQSPKYLFRKEGQNVTLSCEQNLNHDAMYWYRQDPGQGLRLIYYSQIVNDFQKGDIAEGYSVSREKKESFPLTVTSAQKNPTAFYLCASSAGPTSGDPEEQFFGPGTRLTVL.

The chain carries TRBV7-6 and TRBJ2-7; D might be TRBD1 or TRBD2, each matching 5 bases. V shed 1 base and J shed 5 bases, with 9 bases lying between them. Germline CDR1 SGHVS, CDR2 FNYEAQ. There are 13 residues in the CDR3. The CDR3: CASSLDEGNEQYF. The CDR3 nucleotides read TGTGCCAGCAGCTTAGACGAGGGGAACGAGCAGTACTTC. The full variable domain, its missing parts supplied by reference TRBV7-6 and TRBJ2-7, is GAGVSQSPRYKVTKRGQDVALRCDPISGHVSLYWYRQALGQGPEFLTYFNYEAQQDKSGLPNDRFSAERPEGSISTLTIQRTEQRDSAMYRCASSLDEGNEQYFGPGTRLTVT.

The chain uses TRBV25-1 and TRBJ2-1; D not certain. Germline CDR1 is MGHDK and CDR2 is SYGVNS. There are 13 residues in the CDR3. The V end lost 5 bases, the J end lost 5 bases, and 10 bases lay between the germline ends. Here the CDR3 DNA reads TGTGCCAGCAGTACACCTCCCCACAATGAGCAGTTCTTC. It codes for CASSTPPHNEQFF.

V and J are TRBV5-4 and TRBJ2-7; D call uncertain. Trimming stripped 4 bases from V and 4 bases from J, with 12 bases between. The CDR3 totals 13 residues. Germline loops: CDR1 SGHNT, CDR2 YYREEE (reference sequence). The CDR3: CASSGTDEYEQYF. The CDR3 coding sequence is TGTGCCAGCAGCGGAACAGACGAGTACGAGCAGTACTTC.

J is TRBJ1-5 and V is TRBV5-6; perhaps TRBD1 as D (6 bases). Between the trimmed V and J ends, which lost 4 bases and 8 bases, there was a span of 22 bases. This CDR3 spans 16 amino acids. Germline V gene sequence: CDR1 SGHDT, CDR2 YYEEEE. In nucleotides, the CDR3 is TGTGCCAGCAGCACCGGACAGAGCGCCTCAAGGAAGCCCCAGCATTTT. Amino acid sequence: CASSTGQSASRKPQHF.

This clone was observed a handful of times. The V and J genes are TRBV6-6 and TRBJ2-3; D gene unclear. Trimming removed 6 bases at V and 5 bases at J, with 9 bases between. The CDR3 spans 12 residues. CDR1 is MNHNY and CDR2 is SVGAGI in the germline V gene (reference sequence). The CDR3 reads CASSPSQDTQYF. CDR3 DNA sequence: TGTGCCAGCAGCCCCTCGCAAGATACGCAGTATTTT.

This clone is judged medium-sized. The rearrangement uses TRBV7-2 and TRBJ2-3; D is ambiguous. From germline, CDR1 is SGHTA and CDR2 FQGNSA. Trimming left V 5 bases short and J 6 bases short, with 6 bases between. This CDR3 has 11 amino acids. CDR3 sequence (DNA): TGTGCCAGCAGCCCCCGGGATACGCAGTATTTT. Translated: CASSPRDTQYF.

The chain couples TRBV29-1 to TRBJ1-1; 7 nucleotides match TRBD1. Germline V lookup: CDR1 SQVTM, CDR2 ANQGSEA. The CDR3 is made up of 14 amino acids. The junction had 19 bases not matched to a gene; V was cut back by 7 bases and J by 11 bases. The CDR3 nucleotides are TGCAGCGCTGCGAAGGAGAGCACAGGGGAAGAGGCTTTCTTT. It specifies CSAAKESTGEEAFF. The variable domain in full, completed from reference TRBV29-1 and TRBJ1-1, reads SAVISQKPSRDICQRGTSLTIQCQVDSQVTMMFWYRQQPGQSLTLIATANQGSEATYESGFVIDKFPISRPNLTFSTLTVSNMSPEDSSIYLCSAAKESTGEEAFFGQGTRLTVV.

The chain employs TRBV5-4 and TRBJ1-2, with D maybe TRBD1 (5 bases). Germline CDR1 reads SGHNT; CDR2 reads YYREEE (reference sequence). The CDR3 totals 13 residues. Trimming removed 7 bases at V and 5 bases at J, with 15 bases between. CDR3 loop: CASARGVVYGYTF. In DNA form, the CDR3 reads TGTGCCAGCGCTCGGGGGGTGGTGTATGGCTACACCTTC.

This chain connects TRBV6-1 to TRBJ2-3; TRBD2 agrees at 10 bases. With 3 bases clipped from V and 5 bases from J, the junction kept 17 bases outside the gene matches. The CDR3 length is 19 residues. The germline CDR1 and CDR2 sequences are MNHNS and SASEGT. In nucleotides, the CDR3 is TGTGCCAGCAGTGACGAATCCCCCAAGACAGCGGGGGGGCGAGATACGCAGTATTTT. This gives the protein CASSDESPKTAGGRDTQYF.